The 28 T cell receptor beta chains given below trace back to one sample, sequenced in a study of T cells in Graves' hyperthyroidism and ophthalmopathy. TCR beta CDR3 regions were amplified from RNA transcripts. TCR CDR3 underwent first-round RT-PCR with the HTBI primer set. MiXCR, run by TCRdb on the multiplex PCR reads, gives a single entry per CDR3 protein. The sample includes approximately 410,000 distinct CDR3 sequences, roughly 13% of them seen just once. The sequenced material came from blood. Receptors were obtained from a woman aged 18-29 years with Graves' hyperthyroidism.

This clonotype came up many times. The chain carries TRBV7-2 and TRBJ2-3; 10 nucleotides line up with TRBD2. The trim removed 2 bases at V and 4 bases at J, leaving 9 bases unmatched. CDR1 and CDR2 (germline): SGHTA, FQGNSA. The CDR3 consists of 17 residues. CDR3 in amino acids: CASSLRGTSAFADTQYF. The CDR3 DNA sequence: TGTGCCAGCAGCTTAAGGGGGACTAGCGCGTTTGCAGATACGCAGTATTTT.

This rearrangement joins TRBV19 to TRBJ1-1; D gene ambiguous. The germline CDR1 and CDR2 sequences are LNHDA and SQIVND (reference sequence). V gave up 2 bases and J gave up 7 bases, with 20 bases separating them. This CDR3 comprises 16 residues. CDR3 nucleotides: TGTGCCAGTAGTATAAGAGTCTCGGCTCATCATGGTGAAGCTTTCTTT. Translating gives CASSIRVSAHHGEAFF.

This clonotype appeared many times. This chain connects TRBV2 to TRBJ2-7; weak D call: TRBD2 (6 bases). V was shortened by 4 bases and J by 4 bases, with 11 bases between the two germline ends. The germline gives CDR1 SNHLY, CDR2 FYNNEI. The CDR3 consists of 13 residues. CDR3 sequence reads: CASSGSGLYEQYF. The CDR3 DNA sequence: TGTGCCAGCAGTGGGAGCGGGCTATACGAGCAGTACTTC.

V is TRBV20-1 and J is TRBJ2-1, with 13 positions matching TRBD2. Per germline, CDR1 DFQATT and CDR2 SNEGSKA (reference sequence). Trimming took 3 bases from V and 7 from J; bases not matched to a gene: 6. The CDR3 consists of 15 residues. In DNA form, the CDR3 reads TGCAGTGCTAGTGGACCGGGACTAGCGGGAAATGAGCAGTTCTTC. Translating it yields CSASGPGLAGNEQFF.

This clonotype came up many times. The chain couples TRBV29-1 to TRBJ2-3, with a tentative D call TRBD2 (5 bases). Germline CDR1 reads SQVTM; CDR2 reads ANQGSEA. V lost 6 bases and J 0 bases, leaving 13 bases between the germline ends. The CDR3 covers 14 residues. The CDR3 reads CSVTEGASTDTQYF. The CDR3 nucleotides are TGCAGCGTGACTGAGGGTGCTAGCACAGATACGCAGTATTTT.

The CDR3 region has the DNA TGTGCCAGCAGTTTCGAAGCCCAGCATTTT. It yields the protein CASSFEAQHF. The rearrangement uses TRBV28 and TRBJ1-5, with D hard to call. The CDR3 runs to 10 residues. Germline V gene lookup returns CDR1 MDHEN and CDR2 SYDVKM. V gave up 3 bases and J gave up 11 bases, with 5 bases separating them.

This clonotype was seen ten or more times. This chain uses TRBV20-1 with TRBJ1-1, with D perhaps matching TRBD1 (6 bases). The V end lost 3 bases, the J end lost 10 bases, and 15 bases lay between the germline ends. The germline V gene has CDR1 DFQATT and CDR2 SNEGSKA (reference sequence). The CDR3 has 12 residues. The CDR3 region has the DNA TGCAGTGCTAGGACAGGTCAGGTGGGAGCTTTCTTT. It encodes CSARTGQVGAFF.

This clonotype occurred a few times. J is TRBJ2-4 and V is TRBV14; D might be TRBD1 or TRBD2, each matching 5 bases. The germline V gene encodes CDR1 SGHDN and CDR2 FVKESK. The CDR3 extends over 13 amino acids. Trimming took 1 base from V and 7 from J, leaving 8 bases between them. CDR3 DNA: TGTGCCAGCAGCCAAGGTGGGGGTAACATTCAGTACTTC. Translated: CASSQGGGNIQYF.

This clonotype was seen many times. This chain links TRBV7-2 with TRBJ1-5; 11 bases align to TRBD1. Germline trimming cut 5 bases from V and 2 bases from J; bases unmatched to any gene: 5. CDR1 is SGHTA and CDR2 is FQGNSA in the germline V gene. The CDR3 consists of 16 residues. The CDR3 DNA is TGTGCCAGCAGCCCCCGGGACAGGGGGGGCAATCAGCCCCAGCATTTT. Its protein product is CASSPRDRGGNQPQHF.

J is TRBJ2-6 and V is TRBV27; D is uncertain. V lost 5 bases to trimming and J lost 0 bases, with 5 bases between them. CDR1 and CDR2 from the germline V gene are MNHEY and SMNVEV (reference sequence). The CDR3 sequence is 14 residues long. The CDR3 DNA reads TGTGCCAGCAGTCAAATCTCTGGGGCCAACGTCCTGACTTTC. Protein sequence: CASSQISGANVLTF.

This clonotype came up many times. The chain uses TRBV5-1 and TRBJ2-1; D not resolved. The V end lost 4 bases, the J end lost 4 bases, and 9 bases lay between the germline ends. Germline loops: CDR1 SGHRS, CDR2 YFSETQ. CDR3 size: 13 residues. DNA of the CDR3: TGCGCCAGCAGCCCCTCACGGTACAATGAGCAGTTCTTC. This encodes CASSPSRYNEQFF.

The table lists this clonotype with many counts. This chain joins TRBV28 and TRBJ2-7; 12 bases line up with TRBD2. V shed 9 bases and J 3 bases; nucleotides not matched to a gene: 3. The V gene's germline CDR1 is MDHEN and CDR2 SYDVKM. The CDR3 runs 13 residues. The CDR3 DNA follows: TGTGCCAGTAGACTAGCGGGAGTCTACGAGCAGTACTTC. This sequence encodes CASRLAGVYEQYF.

J is TRBJ2-1 and V is TRBV5-1, with 10 bases identical to TRBD2. Germline trimming cut 3 bases from V and 9 bases from J; bases unmatched to any gene: 9. This CDR3 has 15 amino acids. Per germline, CDR1 SGHRS and CDR2 YFSETQ. CDR3 in amino acids: CASSSSGRGGGEQFF. The CDR3 DNA reads as TGCGCCAGCAGCTCTAGCGGGAGAGGGGGCGGTGAGCAGTTCTTC.

This clonotype was detected ten times or more. In DNA, the CDR3 is TGTGCCAGCAGCTTAGCGGACGAAGGGATCCAGTTCTTC. Protein: CASSLADEGIQFF. J is TRBJ2-1 and V is TRBV7-2; D unresolved. Per the germline V gene, CDR1 is SGHTA and CDR2 is FQGNSA. Trimming took off 0 bases at V and 13 bases at J, with 13 bases between the two ends. This CDR3 spans 13 amino acids.

The chain links TRBV10-3 to TRBJ1-1; the match to TRBD1 covers 7 bases. The CDR3 is 14 amino acids. Germline V gene lookup returns CDR1 ENHRY and CDR2 SYGVKD. CDR3 bases: TGTGCTACTAAATCAAGGGGGCTGAACACTGAAGCTTTCTTT. Encoded protein: CATKSRGLNTEAFF.

The table lists this clonotype with many counts. V usage is TRBV28 and J usage is TRBJ1-2; TRBD1 agrees at 11 bases. V shed 6 bases and J 9 bases; nucleotides not matched to a gene: 6. The CDR3 consists of 13 residues. CDR1 is MDHEN, CDR2 SYDVKM, per germline. The CDR3 is CASRAGTGGSYTF. CDR3 nucleotide sequence: TGTGCCAGCAGGGCCGGGACAGGGGGTAGCTACACCTTC.

This clonotype was recorded many times. The V call is TRBV5-1, the J call TRBJ1-1; D remains unclear. V gave up 0 bases and J gave up 0 bases, with 6 bases separating them. In germline, CDR1 is SGHRS, CDR2 YFSETQ. The CDR3 has 14 residues. CDR3 coding DNA: TGCGCCAGCAGCTTGGCCATGATGAACACTGAAGCTTTCTTT. It codes for CASSLAMMNTEAFF.

There are many counts of this clonotype. The V gene is TRBV4-2, the J gene TRBJ1-2; D is undetermined. CDR3 size: 15 residues. Trimming left V 3 bases short and J 0 bases short, with 11 bases between. CDR1 is LGHNA and CDR2 is YNFKEQ in the germline V gene. CDR3 protein: CASSHSPQANYGYTF. CDR3 bases: TGTGCCAGCAGCCATTCCCCACAAGCTAACTATGGCTACACCTTC.

V gene TRBV7-2 combines with J gene TRBJ1-2, with D perhaps matching TRBD1 (5 bases). In germline, CDR1 is SGHTA, CDR2 FQGNSA. V lost 5 bases to trimming and J lost 4 bases, with 23 bases between them. This CDR3 spans 17 amino acids. Here the CDR3 DNA reads TGTGCCAGCAGCCAAGCTAGAGGTGGAGACAGCCCCTATGGCTACACCTTC. Translating gives CASSQARGGDSPYGYTF.

Only a few counts were recorded for this clonotype. V is TRBV12-3 or TRBV12-4 and J is TRBJ1-3; D remains ambiguous. Between the trimmed V and J ends, which lost 3 bases and 0 bases, there was a span of 6 bases. CDR3 length: 14 residues. Here the CDR3 reads CASSFQSSGNTIYF. CDR3 sequence (DNA): TGTGCCAGCAGTTTCCAGAGCTCTGGAAACACCATATATTTT.

The chain carries TRBV5-1 and TRBJ2-7; tentatively, D is TRBD2 (6 bases). The germline V gene has CDR1 SGHRS and CDR2 YFSETQ. Trimming took 0 bases from V and 1 from J, leaving 20 bases between them. The CDR3 runs to 18 residues. The CDR3 here is CASSLVPLEGHLSYEQYF. The CDR3, as DNA: TGCGCCAGCAGCTTGGTCCCATTGGAGGGCCACCTTTCCTACGAGCAGTACTTC.

At least ten counts were recorded for this clonotype. The chain recombines TRBV7-9 with TRBJ2-7; possibly TRBD1 for D (5 bases). The CDR3 is 14 residues long. CDR1 SEHNR and CDR2 FQNEAQ come from the germline V gene (reference sequence). Trimming removed 2 bases from V and 6 bases from J, with 14 bases in between. CDR3: CASSLQTVVGEQYF. In nucleotides, the CDR3 is TGTGCCAGCAGCTTACAGACAGTGGTAGGCGAGCAGTACTTC.

The chain combines TRBV28 with TRBJ2-2; 13 nucleotides line up with TRBD2. This CDR3 comprises 17 residues. Trimming at V came to 6 bases and at J to 1 base, leaving 5 bases not matched to a gene. CDR1 and CDR2 from the germline V gene are MDHEN and SYDVKM. This CDR3 reads CASSRGLAGENTGELFF. The CDR3, as DNA: TGTGCCAGCAGCCGTGGACTAGCGGGAGAGAACACCGGGGAGCTGTTTTTT.

A few counts support this clonotype. The chain has TRBV4-3 and TRBJ1-2; the D gene is possibly TRBD1 (5 bases). The CDR3 spans 16 residues. Deletions cut 0 bases from V and 4 bases from J, with 15 bases between. Germline V gives CDR1 LGHNA, CDR2 YSLEER. CDR3 region: CASSQDRGRDLYGYTF. The CDR3 DNA sequence: TGCGCCAGCAGCCAAGACCGGGGCCGGGACCTCTATGGCTACACCTTC.

V gene TRBV3-1 combines with J gene TRBJ2-1; D gene ambiguous. This CDR3 has 15 residues. V gave up 0 bases and J gave up 2 bases, with 8 bases separating them. The germline CDR1 and CDR2 sequences are LGHDT and YNNKEL (reference sequence). The CDR3 coding sequence is TGTGCCAGCAGCCAAGAAACTTTCCCCTACAATGAGCAGTTCTTC. Its translation is CASSQETFPYNEQFF.

This clonotype was found many times. V is TRBV2 and J is TRBJ2-1, with a weak D call TRBD2 (6 bases). CDR1 is SNHLY, CDR2 FYNNEI, per germline. Trimming left V 3 bases short and J 3 bases short, with 12 bases between. This CDR3 contains 15 residues. CDR3 protein: CASSDPAGIYNEQFF. The DNA for the CDR3 is TGTGCCAGCAGTGATCCAGCGGGCATCTACAATGAGCAGTTCTTC.

This clonotype was detected only a few times. CDR3 in DNA: TGTGCCATCAGTGATGGACAGGGTGGCAATCAGCCCCAGCATTTT. This encodes CAISDGQGGNQPQHF. This rearrangement joins TRBV10-3 to TRBJ1-5; 8 bases are a match to TRBD1. Germline CDR1 is ENHRY and CDR2 is SYGVKD. With V trimmed by 3 bases and J by 2 bases, 3 bases remained unmatched. This CDR3 contains 15 residues.

This clonotype was seen many times. The chain links TRBV11-2 to TRBJ2-7; the D gene is possibly TRBD2 (5 bases). Germline CDR1 reads SGHAT; CDR2 reads FQNNGV. The CDR3 totals 12 residues. V lost 2 bases, J lost 6 bases, and 8 bases lay in between. The CDR3 sequence: CASSLIEGEQYF. Written as DNA, the CDR3 is TGTGCCAGCAGCTTAATTGAGGGCGAGCAGTACTTC.